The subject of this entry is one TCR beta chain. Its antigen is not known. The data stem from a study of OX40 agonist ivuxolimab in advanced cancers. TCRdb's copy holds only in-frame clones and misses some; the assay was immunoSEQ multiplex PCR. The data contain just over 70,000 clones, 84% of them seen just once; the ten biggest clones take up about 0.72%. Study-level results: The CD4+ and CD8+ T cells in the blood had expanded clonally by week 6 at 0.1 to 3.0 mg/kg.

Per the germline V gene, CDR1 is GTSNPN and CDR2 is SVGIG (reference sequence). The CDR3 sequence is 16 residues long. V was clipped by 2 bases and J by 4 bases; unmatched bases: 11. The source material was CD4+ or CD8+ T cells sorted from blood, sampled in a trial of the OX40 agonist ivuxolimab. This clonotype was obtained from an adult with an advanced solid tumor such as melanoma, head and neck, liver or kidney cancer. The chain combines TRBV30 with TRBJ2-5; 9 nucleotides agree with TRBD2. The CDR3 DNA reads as TGTGCCTGGAGTAACACACTAGCGGGCAGGGGAGAGACCCAGTACTTC. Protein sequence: CAWSNTLAGRGETQYF.